The rows below give T cell receptor beta chains drawn from one sample of a study of T cell responses to AZD1222 COVID-19 vaccine. The table came from immunoSEQ multiplex PCR; TCRdb's copy has only in-frame clones and leaves some out. The sample has 150,000 or so clones; 92% are singletons. Source: peripheral blood, taken 28 days after the second AZD1222 dose. The receptors derive from an adult who received the AZD1222 COVID-19 vaccine. The CDR3 runs from the conserved cysteine through the conserved F or W. D genes are given only for firm matches. Expanded clones get a size class; other rows say once, few or many, or leave the size out.

j_call v_call cdr3_length clone_size d_call cdr3_nt cdr3_aa
TRBJ1-1 TRBV30 12 NA NA TGTGCCTGGAGTTCAACGAACACTGAAGCTTTCTTT CAWSSTNTEAFF
TRBJ1-5 TRBV10-3 13 NA NA TGTGCCATCAGTGAGTCGGGGGATCAGCCCCAGCATTTT CAISESGDQPQHF
TRBJ2-3 TRBV20-1 15 NA TRBD2 TGCAGTGCTAGTGGGACTAGCGGGAGAAGCAATACGCAGTATTTT CSASGTSGRSNTQYF
TRBJ1-1 TRBV11-3 13 NA NA TGTGCCAGCAGCTTAGTTCGTGACACTGAAGCTTTCTTT CASSLVRDTEAFF
TRBJ1-4 TRBV24-1 15 NA NA TGTGCCACCAGTGAGGGAGCCAGGACTAATGAAAAACTGTTTTTT CATSEGARTNEKLFF
TRBJ1-2 TRBV19 13 NA NA TGTGCCAGTAGTATAGGGGATCAACGCGGCTACACCTTC CASSIGDQRGYTF
TRBJ2-1 TRBV4-2 16 NA NA TGTGCCAGCAGCAGAGTAGCCTCCAGCTCCTACAATGAGCAGTTCTTC CASSRVASSSYNEQFF
TRBJ1-4 TRBV18 14 NA NA TGTGCCAGCTCACAAGCCGGGACTAGTGAAAAACTGTTTTTT CASSQAGTSEKLFF
TRBJ1-5 TRBV15 15 NA NA TGTGCCACCAGCAGAGAACAAGCAGGGCGTCAGCCCCAGCATTTT CATSREQAGRQPQHF
TRBJ1-2 TRBV5-4 15 once NA TGTGCCAGCAGCTTGTTTGGGTTTATTATTTATGGCTACACCTTC CASSLFGFIIYGYTF
TRBJ2-3 TRBV7-3 16 NA TRBD2 TGTGCCAGCAGCTATCTAGCGGGAGGAAGGTCAGATACGCAGTATTTT CASSYLAGGRSDTQYF
TRBJ1-2 TRBV5-1 15 once TRBD1 TGCGCCAGCAGCTTGGTGGACAGGGATAACTATGGCTACACCTTC CASSLVDRDNYGYTF
TRBJ2-7 TRBV10-3 15 NA NA TGTGCCATCAAGGTCGGAGCGGGCGGAGACTACGAGCAGTACTTC CAIKVGAGGDYEQYF
TRBJ1-1 TRBV7-9 15 NA TRBD1 TGTGCCAGCAGCCCGGGACAGCTAATGAACACTGAAGCTTTCTTT CASSPGQLMNTEAFF
TRBJ2-7 TRBV9 13 NA NA TGTGCCAGCAGTGCCGGGACGGCCTACGAGCAGTACTTC CASSAGTAYEQYF
TRBJ1-5 TRBV6-1 15 NA NA TGTGCCAGCAGTGAATGGCGGTATAGCAATCAGCCCCAGCATTTT CASSEWRYSNQPQHF
TRBJ2-2 TRBV6-5 11 NA NA TGTGCCAGCAGTTCCACCGGGGAGCTGTTTTTT CASSSTGELFF
TRBJ2-3 TRBV7-9 16 NA TRBD2 TGTGCCAGCAGCCCGCGAGGGGCGGGAGGCACAGATACGCAGTATTTT CASSPRGAGGTDTQYF
TRBJ2-1 TRBV6-2/TRBV6-3 16 NA NA TGTGCCAGCAGTTACTTAGAGCCATATCTCCCCAATGAGCAGTTCTTC CASSYLEPYLPNEQFF
TRBJ2-1 TRBV28 16 NA TRBD2 TGTGCCAGCAGCGGTACTAGCGGGAGCTCCTACAATGAGCAGTTCTTC CASSGTSGSSYNEQFF
TRBJ2-3 TRBV5-4 12 NA NA TGTGCCAGCAGTCGTACCACAGATACGCAGTATTTT CASSRTTDTQYF
TRBJ2-7 TRBV5-1 14 NA NA TGCGCCAGCGGCGGGGGGACAGCTATCTACGAGCAGTACTTC CASGGGTAIYEQYF
TRBJ1-1 TRBV12-3/TRBV12-4 13 NA NA TGTGCCAGCAGTTTACTTGAGGGGGGGGAAGCTTTCTTT CASSLLEGGEAFF
TRBJ1-1 TRBV6-4 15 NA NA TGTGCCAGCAGTGTCGCGACAGGTTCGAGCACTGAAGCTTTCTTT CASSVATGSSTEAFF
TRBJ2-7 TRBV7-2 13 NA NA TGTGCCAGCAGCTTAGCGGAAGGATACGAGCAGTACTTC CASSLAEGYEQYF
TRBJ1-1 TRBV7-2 13 NA NA TGTGCCAGCAGCTCAGTTGGGGCTTTAGGAGCTTTCTTT CASSSVGALGAFF
TRBJ2-1 TRBV10-3 17 NA TRBD1 TGTGCCACCGCGGACACCTACTATCGGGACAGGGTGGATGAGCAGTTCTTC CATADTYYRDRVDEQFF
TRBJ1-6 TRBV25-1 14 NA TRBD1 TGTGCCAGCAGCCGGGACAGCCATAATTCACCCCTCCACTTT CASSRDSHNSPLHF
TRBJ2-5 TRBV5-1 14 NA NA TGCGCCAGCAGCTTGGGGGGGCTGGAAGAGACCCAGTACTTC CASSLGGLEETQYF
TRBJ1-6 TRBV28 13 once NA TGTGCCAGCCAAAGCTCCTATAATTCACCCCTCCACTTT CASQSSYNSPLHF
TRBJ1-1 TRBV6-2/TRBV6-3 17 NA NA TGTGCCAGCAGTTTATCGACTGCGGGGGCGATGATCACTGAAGCTTTCTTT CASSLSTAGAMITEAFF
TRBJ2-3 TRBV6-5 14 NA TRBD2 TGTGCCAGCAGAACTAGCGGGAGCACAGATACGCAGTATTTT CASRTSGSTDTQYF
TRBJ1-1 TRBV6-5 14 NA NA TGTGCCAGCAGTTACTCGGCAGCGAACACTGAAGCTTTCTTT CASSYSAANTEAFF
TRBJ2-1 TRBV10-2 16 NA TRBD2 TGCGCCAGCAGTGAGAGCGGGACTCACCTGGCAGGTGAGCAGTTCTTC CASSESGTHLAGEQFF
TRBJ1-2 TRBV30 14 once NA TGTGCCAGGGGGACTCAGCTCCTTAACTATGGCTACACCTTC CARGTQLLNYGYTF
TRBJ2-2 TRBV5-1 15 NA TRBD1 TGCGCCAGCAGCCAACAGGGGGCGGTCACCGGGGAGCTGTTTTTT CASSQQGAVTGELFF
TRBJ1-4 TRBV28 15 NA NA TGTGCCAGCACCTCGGCGGGAGCAACTAATGAAAAACTGTTTTTT CASTSAGATNEKLFF
TRBJ2-7 TRBV28 12 NA NA TGTGCCAGCAGGTTAGGGGGATACGAGCAGTACTTC CASRLGGYEQYF
TRBJ1-3 TRBV28 17 NA NA TGTGCCAGCAGTTTGATCGGGACCGCCGTTTCTGGAAACACCATATATTTT CASSLIGTAVSGNTIYF
TRBJ1-5 TRBV30 14 NA NA TGTGCCTGGAGTGTTGCGGCGTTCAATCAGCCCCAGCATTTT CAWSVAAFNQPQHF
TRBJ1-5 TRBV6-1 13 NA NA TGTGCCAGCAGTGAATTGAGGAATCAGCCCCAGCATTTT CASSELRNQPQHF
TRBJ2-7 TRBV18 15 NA TRBD1 TGTGCCAGCTCACCACTCACGGGACAGGGTTACGAGCAGTACTTC CASSPLTGQGYEQYF
TRBJ1-1 TRBV19 13 NA NA TGTGCCAGTAGTATAGCAACAGCCACTGAAGCTTTCTTT CASSIATATEAFF
TRBJ1-2 TRBV7-2 16 NA TRBD1 TGTGCCAGCAGCTTAGCACCGGGACAGGGGTGGGATGGCTACACCTTC CASSLAPGQGWDGYTF
TRBJ2-2 TRBV11-2 17 NA NA TGTGCCAGCAGCTTAAGCGGGCAGGGGATGAACACCGGGGAGCTGTTTTTT CASSLSGQGMNTGELFF
TRBJ2-3 TRBV6-5 13 once NA TGTGCCAGCAGTCGGTCCTCGGGAGATACGCAGTATTTT CASSRSSGDTQYF
TRBJ1-1 TRBV30 16 NA NA TGTGCCTGTATTATCCCGGGACAAAGGGTCGGCACTGAAGCTTTCTTT CACIIPGQRVGTEAFF
TRBJ1-1 TRBV19 12 NA NA TGTGCCAGTAGTATGAGGGGCACTGAAGCTTTCTTT CASSMRGTEAFF
TRBJ1-6 TRBV6-2/TRBV6-3 15 NA TRBD1 TGTGCCAGCAGTACCGGACAGGGAAGGAGGTCACCCCTCCACTTT CASSTGQGRRSPLHF
TRBJ2-2 TRBV6-1 16 NA NA TGTGCCAGCAGTGGAGGTTGGCGGATTAACACCGGGGAGCTGTTTTTT CASSGGWRINTGELFF
TRBJ1-1 TRBV7-9 15 NA NA TGTGCCAGCAGCTTTGGGACCCCCAAGCAGACTGAAGCTTTCTTT CASSFGTPKQTEAFF
TRBJ1-5 TRBV28 12 NA NA TGTGCCAGCACAGGGAGCAATCAGCCCCAGCATTTT CASTGSNQPQHF
TRBJ1-2 TRBV2 12 NA NA TGTGCCAGCAGTGGGACTAACTATGGCTACACCTTC CASSGTNYGYTF
TRBJ2-3 TRBV19 13 NA NA TGTGCCAGTAGTACCGGGGGGCCAGATACGCAGTATTTT CASSTGGPDTQYF
TRBJ1-2 TRBV7-2 14 NA NA TGTGCCAGCAGCACCCCGGGGAGTGGGTATGGCTACACCTTC CASSTPGSGYGYTF
TRBJ2-7 TRBV27 14 NA NA TGTGCCAGCAGTACTACTCTTGAGTACGACGAGCAGTACTTC CASSTTLEYDEQYF
TRBJ2-1 TRBV4-3 14 NA NA TGCGCCAGCAGCCAAGATCAGATTAACAATGAGCAGTTCTTC CASSQDQINNEQFF
TRBJ1-6 TRBV28 13 NA NA TGTGCCAGCACTACGGCCGGGGCCTTGGGCCTCCACTTT CASTTAGALGLHF
TRBJ1-1 TRBV7-9 17 once TRBD1 TGTGCCAGCAGCTCATCGTCGGACAGGGAACGGGCGACTGAAGCTTTCTTT CASSSSSDRERATEAFF
TRBJ1-1 TRBV27 15 NA TRBD1 TGTGCCAGCAGTTACCGGACAGGGGGTTACACTGAAGCTTTCTTT CASSYRTGGYTEAFF